The clone carrying this T cell receptor beta chain has a single count. The source of the sample is a study of blood T cell repertoires in COVID-19. Study background: The samples span acute and convalescent COVID-19 from the United States, Italy and Spain. T cells, B-cell-depleted T cells, or PBMCs supplied cDNA or gDNA.

In the original processing: Amplified reference gene primers provided the basis for estimating nucleated cell counts. TCRdb's copy holds only in-frame clones and misses some; the assay was immunoSEQ multiplex PCR. V and J calls and clone size follow that table, whereas D and trimming were derived from the DNA. The table includes hundreds of thousands of clones, approximately 81% detected once. CDR1 is SEHNR and CDR2 is FQNEAQ in the germline V gene (reference sequence). V lost 1 base to trimming and J lost 0 bases, with 10 bases between them. The CDR3 sequence is 17 residues long. The J gene is TRBJ2-6, the V gene TRBV7-9, with no clear D. The sequence was collected from a woman older than 75 with active or convalescent COVID-19. The material sequenced was peripheral blood. This chain's CDR3 is CASSLGAELSGANVLTF. The CDR3 DNA is TGTGCCAGCAGCTTAGGGGCAGAACTCTCTGGGGCCAACGTCCTGACTTTC.